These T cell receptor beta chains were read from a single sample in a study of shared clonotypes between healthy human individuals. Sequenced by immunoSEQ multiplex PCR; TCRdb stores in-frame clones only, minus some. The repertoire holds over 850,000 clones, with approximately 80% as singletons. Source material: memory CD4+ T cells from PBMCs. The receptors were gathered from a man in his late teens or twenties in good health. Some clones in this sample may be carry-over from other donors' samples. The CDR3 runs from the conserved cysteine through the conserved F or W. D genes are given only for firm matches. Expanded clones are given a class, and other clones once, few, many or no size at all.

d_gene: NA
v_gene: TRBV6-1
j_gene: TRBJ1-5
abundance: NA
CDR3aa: CASSVLADSNQPQHF
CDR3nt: TGTGCCAGCAGTGTACTGGCAGATAGCAATCAGCCCCAGCATTTT

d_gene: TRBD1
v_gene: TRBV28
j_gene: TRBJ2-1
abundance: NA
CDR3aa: CASSLTGGPAFEQFF
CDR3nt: TGTGCCAGCAGTCTCACAGGGGGCCCTGCATTCGAGCAGTTCTTC

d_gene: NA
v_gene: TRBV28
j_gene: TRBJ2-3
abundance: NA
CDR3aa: CASSLGGSTDTQYF
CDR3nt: TGTGCCAGCAGTTTAGGGGGATCCACAGATACGCAGTATTTT

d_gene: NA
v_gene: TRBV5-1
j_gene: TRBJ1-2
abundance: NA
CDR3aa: CASSISRLNYGYTF
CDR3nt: TGCGCCAGCAGCATAAGCAGACTAAACTATGGCTACACCTTC

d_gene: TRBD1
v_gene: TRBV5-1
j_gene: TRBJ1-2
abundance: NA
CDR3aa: CASSLGHRGGYTF
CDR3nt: TGCGCCAGCAGCTTGGGGCACAGGGGTGGCTACACCTTC

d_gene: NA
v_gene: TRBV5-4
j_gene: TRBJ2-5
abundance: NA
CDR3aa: CASSFSDQETQYF
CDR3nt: TGTGCCAGCAGCTTCTCCGACCAAGAGACCCAGTACTTC

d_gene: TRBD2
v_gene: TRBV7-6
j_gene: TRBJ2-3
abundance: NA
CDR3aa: CASSLVGLAGGYDTQYF
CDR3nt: TGTGCCAGCAGCTTAGTGGGGCTAGCGGGAGGCTACGATACGCAGTATTTT

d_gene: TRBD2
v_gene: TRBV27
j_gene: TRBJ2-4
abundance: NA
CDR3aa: CASSLLGTSGSREAKNIQYF
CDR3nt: TGTGCCAGCAGTTTGCTAGGGACTAGCGGGAGTAGAGAGGCCAAAAACATTCAGTACTTC

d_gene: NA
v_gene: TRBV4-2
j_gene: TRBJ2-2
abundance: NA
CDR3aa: CASSQDYGRNTGELFF
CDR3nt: TGTGCCAGCAGCCAAGATTACGGGCGGAACACCGGGGAGCTGTTTTTT

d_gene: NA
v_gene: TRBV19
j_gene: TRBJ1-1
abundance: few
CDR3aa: CASRIQRFGEAFF
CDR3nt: TGTGCCAGTAGGATACAACGCTTCGGCGAAGCTTTCTTT